The rows below give T cell receptor beta chains drawn from one sample of a study of PD-L1 blockade in urothelial cancer. Measured with immunoSEQ multiplex PCR; TCRdb has only the in-frame clones, and not every one. The sample includes 15,000 to 20,000 clones, over 75% seen only once; the top ten take approximately 1.8%. Material: PBMCs, obtained around atezolizumab (anti-PD-L1) treatment. These receptors all come from a man aged 50-60 years with urothelial cancer. The CDR3 runs from the conserved cysteine through the conserved F or W. D genes are given only for firm matches. Clone size appears in some rows only: once, few, many, or a class for an expanded clone.

V gene: TRBV11-2
J gene: TRBJ2-5
D gene: TRBD2
clone size: NA
CDR3 protein: CASSLVAGGQTQYF
CDR3 DNA: TGTGCCAGCAGCTTAGTAGCGGGGGGGCAGACCCAGTACTTC

V gene: TRBV7-2
J gene: TRBJ1-2
D gene: TRBD1
clone size: few
CDR3 protein: CASSQTGLDGYTF
CDR3 DNA: TGTGCCAGCAGCCAGACAGGGCTCGATGGCTACACCTTC

V gene: TRBV4-1
J gene: TRBJ2-3
D gene: TRBD2
clone size: once
CDR3 protein: CASSSHSLAGGRTDTQYF
CDR3 DNA: TGCGCCAGCAGCTCACACTCACTAGCGGGGGGCCGCACAGATACGCAGTATTTT

V gene: TRBV19
J gene: TRBJ2-6
D gene: NA
clone size: NA
CDR3 protein: CASIPTDSPSGANVLTF
CDR3 DNA: TGTGCCAGTATCCCGACGGACAGTCCCTCTGGGGCCAACGTCCTGACTTTC

V gene: TRBV7-9
J gene: TRBJ1-6
D gene: NA
clone size: NA
CDR3 protein: CAVRGGERAPLSYNSPLHF
CDR3 DNA: TGTGCCGTCCGGGGGGGCGAGAGAGCTCCCCTTTCCTATAATTCACCCCTCCACTTT

V gene: TRBV18
J gene: TRBJ1-6
D gene: NA
clone size: NA
CDR3 protein: CASSPGSGYLYSPLHF
CDR3 DNA: TGTGCCAGCTCACCAGGTTCGGGGTACCTGTACTCACCCCTCCACTTT

V gene: TRBV27
J gene: TRBJ2-3
D gene: TRBD2
clone size: NA
CDR3 protein: CASSPSGRPRDTQYF
CDR3 DNA: TGTGCCAGCAGCCCTAGCGGGAGGCCCAGAGATACGCAGTATTTT

V gene: TRBV19
J gene: TRBJ1-5
D gene: NA
clone size: NA
CDR3 protein: CASSDRQQIRNQPQHF
CDR3 DNA: TGTGCCAGTAGTGACCGACAGCAGATCAGGAATCAGCCCCAGCATTTT

V gene: TRBV7-9
J gene: TRBJ1-5
D gene: TRBD1
clone size: NA
CDR3 protein: CASSQTGGGQPQHF
CDR3 DNA: TGTGCCAGCAGCCAGACAGGGGGCGGGCAGCCCCAGCATTTT

V gene: TRBV7-9
J gene: TRBJ1-2
D gene: NA
clone size: NA
CDR3 protein: CASSLWGQEVGNYGYTF
CDR3 DNA: TGTGCCAGCAGCTTATGGGGACAAGAGGTTGGAAACTATGGCTACACCTTC

V gene: TRBV30
J gene: TRBJ2-3
D gene: TRBD2
clone size: few
CDR3 protein: CAWNSGRAGTQYF
CDR3 DNA: TGTGCCTGGAACAGCGGGAGGGCCGGCACGCAGTATTTT

V gene: TRBV11-2
J gene: TRBJ1-2
D gene: TRBD1
clone size: NA
CDR3 protein: CASSRQGGGYTF
CDR3 DNA: TGTGCCAGCAGCCGACAGGGTGGCGGCTACACCTTC

V gene: TRBV27
J gene: TRBJ1-4
D gene: NA
clone size: NA
CDR3 protein: CASTPGGAREKLFF
CDR3 DNA: TGTGCCAGCACCCCGGGGGGGGCTCGTGAAAAACTGTTTTTT

V gene: TRBV2
J gene: TRBJ2-3
D gene: TRBD2
clone size: once
CDR3 protein: CASSGLGRGDTQYF
CDR3 DNA: TGTGCCAGCAGTGGTCTCGGGAGGGGGGATACGCAGTATTTT

V gene: TRBV19
J gene: TRBJ1-6
D gene: TRBD1
clone size: NA
CDR3 protein: CASQGDGEYNSPLHF
CDR3 DNA: TGTGCCAGCCAGGGGGACGGCGAATATAATTCACCCCTCCACTTT

V gene: TRBV28
J gene: TRBJ1-1
D gene: NA
clone size: NA
CDR3 protein: CASQPRGFNTEAFF
CDR3 DNA: TGTGCCAGCCAGCCAAGGGGTTTTAACACTGAAGCTTTCTTT

V gene: TRBV7-8
J gene: TRBJ2-1
D gene: TRBD2
clone size: NA
CDR3 protein: CASSLNSGGLNEQFF
CDR3 DNA: TGTGCCAGCAGCTTAAATAGCGGGGGGCTGAATGAGCAGTTCTTC

V gene: TRBV2
J gene: TRBJ1-1
D gene: NA
clone size: few
CDR3 protein: CASRVDSMNTEAFF
CDR3 DNA: TGTGCCAGCAGAGTGGACAGCATGAACACTGAAGCTTTCTTT

V gene: TRBV27
J gene: TRBJ1-3
D gene: TRBD1
clone size: NA
CDR3 protein: CASSTTGLVGNTIYF
CDR3 DNA: TGTGCCAGCAGTACGACAGGGCTCGTTGGAAACACCATATATTTT

V gene: TRBV7-2
J gene: TRBJ2-5
D gene: NA
clone size: few
CDR3 protein: CASSLAGGGETQYF
CDR3 DNA: TGTGCCAGCAGCTTAGCGGGGGGAGGAGAGACCCAGTACTTC

V gene: TRBV27
J gene: TRBJ2-2
D gene: NA
clone size: NA
CDR3 protein: CASREEGRITGELFF
CDR3 DNA: TGTGCCAGCAGGGAGGAGGGTCGCATCACCGGGGAGCTGTTTTTT

V gene: TRBV19
J gene: TRBJ1-5
D gene: NA
clone size: few
CDR3 protein: CASSIGTANQPQHF
CDR3 DNA: TGTGCCAGTAGTATAGGGACAGCTAATCAGCCCCAGCATTTT

V gene: TRBV7-9
J gene: TRBJ1-1
D gene: TRBD1
clone size: medium-sized
CDR3 protein: CASSPGTGNGEAFF
CDR3 DNA: TGTGCCAGCAGCCCCGGGACAGGGAATGGAGAAGCTTTCTTT

V gene: TRBV7-8
J gene: TRBJ2-3
D gene: NA
clone size: NA
CDR3 protein: CASSRARGADTQYF
CDR3 DNA: TGTGCCAGCAGCCGAGCCAGGGGCGCAGATACGCAGTATTTT

V gene: TRBV15
J gene: TRBJ2-5
D gene: NA
clone size: NA
CDR3 protein: CATSVLRFQETQYF
CDR3 DNA: TGTGCCACCAGCGTACTGAGATTCCAAGAGACCCAGTACTTC

V gene: TRBV5-6
J gene: TRBJ2-1
D gene: TRBD1
clone size: NA
CDR3 protein: CASSFGTAYNEQFF
CDR3 DNA: TGTGCCAGCAGCTTCGGGACAGCATACAATGAGCAGTTCTTC

V gene: TRBV5-1
J gene: TRBJ2-1
D gene: NA
clone size: few
CDR3 protein: CASSLSLQTYNEQFF
CDR3 DNA: TGCGCCAGCAGCTTGAGCCTCCAAACCTACAATGAGCAGTTCTTC

V gene: TRBV29-1
J gene: TRBJ1-3
D gene: NA
clone size: NA
CDR3 protein: CSVGEGPSGNTIYF
CDR3 DNA: TGCAGCGTGGGGGAGGGGCCCTCTGGAAACACCATATATTTT

V gene: TRBV5-4
J gene: TRBJ2-1
D gene: NA
clone size: NA
CDR3 protein: CASNRDAEQFF
CDR3 DNA: TGTGCCAGCAACCGGGATGCTGAGCAGTTCTTC

V gene: TRBV7-7
J gene: TRBJ1-1
D gene: NA
clone size: NA
CDR3 protein: CASSLGPEREAFF
CDR3 DNA: TGTGCTAGCAGCTTAGGACCCGAGCGTGAAGCTTTCTTT

V gene: TRBV10-3
J gene: TRBJ1-2
D gene: NA
clone size: NA
CDR3 protein: CAISEPTGNYGYTF
CDR3 DNA: TGTGCCATCAGTGAGCCCACAGGGAACTATGGCTACACCTTC

V gene: TRBV10-1
J gene: TRBJ2-5
D gene: NA
clone size: NA
CDR3 protein: CASSASSFETQYF
CDR3 DNA: TGCGCCAGCAGTGCTAGCAGTTTCGAGACCCAGTACTTC

V gene: TRBV5-1
J gene: TRBJ1-3
D gene: NA
clone size: NA
CDR3 protein: CASSSLTGGGNTIYF
CDR3 DNA: TGCGCCAGCAGCTCCCTGACAGGTGGTGGAAACACCATATATTTT

V gene: TRBV6-4
J gene: TRBJ1-2
D gene: NA
clone size: NA
CDR3 protein: CASSDSVQASDWVGYTF
CDR3 DNA: TGTGCCAGCAGTGACTCTGTTCAGGCCTCCGATTGGGTCGGCTACACCTTC

V gene: TRBV4-1
J gene: TRBJ2-5
D gene: NA
clone size: NA
CDR3 protein: CASSWGSGGRETQYF
CDR3 DNA: TGCGCCAGCAGTTGGGGGTCGGGGGGCAGGGAGACCCAGTACTTC

V gene: TRBV10-1
J gene: TRBJ2-1
D gene: NA
clone size: NA
CDR3 protein: CATRDGTGSNEQFF
CDR3 DNA: TGCGCGACGCGGGACGGCACGGGGTCCAATGAGCAGTTCTTC

V gene: TRBV29-1
J gene: TRBJ1-1
D gene: NA
clone size: NA
CDR3 protein: CSAQAQGNTEAFF
CDR3 DNA: TGCAGCGCACAGGCCCAGGGGAACACTGAAGCTTTCTTT

V gene: TRBV5-4
J gene: TRBJ2-7
D gene: TRBD2
clone size: once
CDR3 protein: CASSPAGTSGTYEQYF
CDR3 DNA: TGTGCCAGCAGCCCCGCCGGGACTAGCGGGACCTACGAGCAGTACTTC

V gene: TRBV5-6
J gene: TRBJ1-6
D gene: TRBD1
clone size: NA
CDR3 protein: CASSLPTGGYHSPLHF
CDR3 DNA: TGTGCCAGCAGCCTCCCGACAGGGGGCTACCATTCACCCCTCCACTTT

V gene: TRBV5-5
J gene: TRBJ1-1
D gene: NA
clone size: few
CDR3 protein: CASSLQGLTEAFF
CDR3 DNA: TGTGCCAGCAGCTTGCAGGGTCTGACTGAAGCTTTCTTT

V gene: TRBV20-1
J gene: TRBJ1-1
D gene: NA
clone size: medium-sized
CDR3 protein: CSARESSEAFF
CDR3 DNA: TGCAGTGCGCGGGAGTCCTCTGAAGCTTTCTTT

V gene: TRBV30
J gene: TRBJ2-7
D gene: TRBD1
clone size: NA
CDR3 protein: CAWSVRTGWGEQYF
CDR3 DNA: TGTGCCTGGAGCGTCAGGACAGGGTGGGGTGAGCAGTACTTC

V gene: TRBV9
J gene: TRBJ2-1
D gene: NA
clone size: NA
CDR3 protein: CASSVAEGAGHEQFF
CDR3 DNA: TGTGCCAGCAGCGTAGCGGAGGGAGCGGGCCATGAGCAGTTCTTC

V gene: TRBV7-2
J gene: TRBJ1-2
D gene: TRBD1
clone size: NA
CDR3 protein: CASSLEGQGSYGYTF
CDR3 DNA: TGTGCCAGCAGCTTAGAGGGACAGGGAAGTTATGGCTACACCTTC